The rows below give T cell receptor beta chains drawn from one sample of a study of T cell repertoires in cytomegalovirus infection. Via MiXCR, TCRdb re-called the reads, giving one row per CDR3 protein. Among hundreds of thousands of distinct CDR3 sequences, roughly a third were seen once, and the ten largest hold about an eighth. Sequencing input: PBMCs. These receptors came from a human donor in good health (CMV status not recorded). Some clones in this sample may be carry-over from other donors' samples. Each CDR3 is given with its conserved first and last residue. Each record gives: CDR3 length, D gene, clone size, J gene, V gene, CDR3 protein, CDR3 DNA. D genes are given only for firm matches. Size is stated for part of the rows, as once, few or many counts, or as a class when the clone is expanded.

21	TRBD2	few	TRBJ2-2	TRBV4-3	CASSQGHVTRQRGGRTGELFF	TGCGCCAGCAGCCAAGGCCACGTTACTCGCCAGCGGGGGGGCCGAACCGGGGAGCTGTTTTTT
14	-	many	TRBJ1-4	TRBV7-2	CASSPGVLGEKLFF	TGTGCCAGCAGCCCAGGGGTTTTGGGTGAAAAACTGTTTTTT
14	TRBD2	-	TRBJ2-7	TRBV12-3/TRBV12-4	CASSKRGVSYEQYF	TGTGCCAGCAGTAAGCGGGGGGTCTCCTACGAGCAGTACTTC
16	-	-	TRBJ1-2	TRBV11-2	CASSLDGTGTTYGYTF	TGTGCCAGCAGCTTAGACGGAACAGGGACTACCTATGGCTACACCTTC
18	-	-	TRBJ1-1	TRBV5-1	CASSSTSPSSSMNTEAFF	TGCGCCAGCAGCTCGACTTCCCCATCGAGCTCGATGAACACTGAAGCTTTCTTT
14	-	-	TRBJ1-5	TRBV10-3	CAISGGTLGQPQHF	TGTGCCATCAGTGGGGGGACGCTCGGTCAGCCCCAGCATTTT
13	-	-	TRBJ1-2	TRBV4-2	CASSQDLGVDYTF	TGTGCCAGCAGCCAAGATCTTGGGGTGGATTACACCTTC
20	-	many	TRBJ2-3	TRBV7-6	CASSLADPYPPPAGTDTQYF	TGTGCCAGCAGCTTAGCAGACCCTTACCCCCCCCCCGCGGGCACAGATACGCAGTATTTT
14	TRBD1	-	TRBJ1-2	TRBV19	CDSSWTGTHYGYTF	TGTGACAGTAGTTGGACAGGGACACACTATGGCTACACCTTC
14	TRBD1	-	TRBJ1-4	TRBV28	CASLPTGVREKLFF	TGTGCCAGCCTCCCGACAGGGGTTCGTGAAAAACTGTTTTTT
14	-	-	TRBJ1-6	TRBV6-1	CASSDGSYNSPLHF	TGTGCCAGCAGTGATGGCTCCTATAATTCACCCCTCCACTTT